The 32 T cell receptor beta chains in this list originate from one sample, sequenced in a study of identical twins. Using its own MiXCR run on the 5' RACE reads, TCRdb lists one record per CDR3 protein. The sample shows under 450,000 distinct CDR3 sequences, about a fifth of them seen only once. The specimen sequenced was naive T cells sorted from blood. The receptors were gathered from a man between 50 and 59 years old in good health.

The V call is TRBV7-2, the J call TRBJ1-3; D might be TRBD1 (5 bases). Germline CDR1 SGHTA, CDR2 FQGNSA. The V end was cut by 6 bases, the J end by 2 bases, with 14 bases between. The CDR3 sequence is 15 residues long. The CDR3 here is CASRTVGVAGNTIYF. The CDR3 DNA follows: TGTGCCAGCAGAACGGTAGGGGTGGCTGGAAACACCATATATTTT.

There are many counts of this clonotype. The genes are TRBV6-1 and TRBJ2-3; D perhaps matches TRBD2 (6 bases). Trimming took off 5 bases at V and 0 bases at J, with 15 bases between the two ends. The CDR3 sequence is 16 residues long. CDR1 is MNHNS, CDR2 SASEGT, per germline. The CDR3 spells CASSQFGGMSTDTQYF. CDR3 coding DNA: TGTGCCAGCAGTCAGTTCGGGGGAATGAGCACAGATACGCAGTATTTT.

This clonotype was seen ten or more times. CDR3 sequence (DNA): TGTGCCACCCTTACAGGGCCTTCCTACGAGCAGTACTTC. This encodes CATLTGPSYEQYF. This sequence joins TRBV24-1 and TRBJ2-7, with a weak D call TRBD1 (6 bases). Trimming removed 9 bases at V and 1 base at J, with 12 bases between. Germline V gene sequence: CDR1 KGHDR, CDR2 SFDVKD. The CDR3 spans 13 residues.

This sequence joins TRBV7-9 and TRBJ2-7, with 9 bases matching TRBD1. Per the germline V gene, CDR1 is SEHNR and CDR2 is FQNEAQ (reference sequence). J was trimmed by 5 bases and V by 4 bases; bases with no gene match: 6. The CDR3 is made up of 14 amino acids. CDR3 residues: CASSSWTGVNEQYF. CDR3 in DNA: TGTGCCAGCAGCTCCTGGACAGGGGTAAACGAGCAGTACTTC. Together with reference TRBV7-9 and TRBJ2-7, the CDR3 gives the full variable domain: DTGVSQNPRHKITKRGQNVTFRCDPISEHNRLYWYRQTLGQGPEFLTYFQNEAQLEKSRLLSDRFSAERPKGSFSTLEIQRTEQGDSAMYLCASSSWTGVNEQYFGPGTRLTVT.

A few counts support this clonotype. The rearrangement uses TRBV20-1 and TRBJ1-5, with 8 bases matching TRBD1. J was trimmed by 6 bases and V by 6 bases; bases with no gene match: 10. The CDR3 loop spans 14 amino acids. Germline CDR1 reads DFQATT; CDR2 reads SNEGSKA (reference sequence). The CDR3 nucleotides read TGCAGTGCGGGTGGCCAGGGGGCTGGTCAGCCCCAGCATTTT. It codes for CSAGGQGAGQPQHF.

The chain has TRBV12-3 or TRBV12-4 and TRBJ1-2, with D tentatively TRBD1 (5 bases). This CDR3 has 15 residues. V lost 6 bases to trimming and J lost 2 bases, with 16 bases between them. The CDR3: CASSVAGVTNYGYTF. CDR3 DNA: TGTGCCAGCAGCGTAGCGGGGGTTACCAACTATGGCTACACCTTC.

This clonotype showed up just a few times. CDR3 loop: CSARRVDRSSSYNSPLHF. CDR3 DNA sequence: TGCAGTGCTAGAAGAGTGGACAGATCTAGCTCCTATAATTCACCCCTCCACTTT. The chain combines TRBV20-1 with TRBJ1-6; TRBD1 might be the D (6 bases). Trimming removed 2 bases from V and 0 bases from J, with 17 bases in between. Germline V gives CDR1 DFQATT, CDR2 SNEGSKA (reference sequence). The CDR3 consists of 18 residues.

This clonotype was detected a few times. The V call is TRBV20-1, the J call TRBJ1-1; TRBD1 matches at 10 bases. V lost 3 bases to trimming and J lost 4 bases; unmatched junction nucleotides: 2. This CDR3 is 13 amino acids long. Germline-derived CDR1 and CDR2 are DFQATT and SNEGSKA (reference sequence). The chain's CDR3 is CSARTGGITEAFF. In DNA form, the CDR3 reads TGCAGTGCTAGGACAGGGGGCATCACTGAAGCTTTCTTT.

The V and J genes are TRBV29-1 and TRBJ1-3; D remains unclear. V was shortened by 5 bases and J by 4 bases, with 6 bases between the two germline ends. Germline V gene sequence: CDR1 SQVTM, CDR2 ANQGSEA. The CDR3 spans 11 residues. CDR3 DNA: TGCAGCGTTTCACAGGGAAACACCATATATTTT. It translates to CSVSQGNTIYF.

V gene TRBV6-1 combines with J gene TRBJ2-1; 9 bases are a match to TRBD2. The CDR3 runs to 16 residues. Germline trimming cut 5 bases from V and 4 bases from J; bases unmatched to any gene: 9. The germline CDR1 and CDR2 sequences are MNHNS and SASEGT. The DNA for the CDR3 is TGTGCCAGCAGTCCCCGACGGCTAGCGGGATACAATGAGCAGTTCTTC. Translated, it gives CASSPRRLAGYNEQFF.

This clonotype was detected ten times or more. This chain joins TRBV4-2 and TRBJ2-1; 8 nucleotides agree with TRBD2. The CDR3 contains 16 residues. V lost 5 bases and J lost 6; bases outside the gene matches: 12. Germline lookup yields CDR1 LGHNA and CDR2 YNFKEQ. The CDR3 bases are TGTGCCAGCAGCGAAACCCCCGGGACTAGGTTCAATGAGCAGTTCTTC. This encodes CASSETPGTRFNEQFF.

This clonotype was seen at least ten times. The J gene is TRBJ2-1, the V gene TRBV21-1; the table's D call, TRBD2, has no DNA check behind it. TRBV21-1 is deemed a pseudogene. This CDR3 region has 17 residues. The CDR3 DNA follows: TGTGCCAGCAGCAAATTGGAAGGGCCCGAATACTACAATGAGCAGTTCTTC. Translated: CASSKLEGPEYYNEQFF.

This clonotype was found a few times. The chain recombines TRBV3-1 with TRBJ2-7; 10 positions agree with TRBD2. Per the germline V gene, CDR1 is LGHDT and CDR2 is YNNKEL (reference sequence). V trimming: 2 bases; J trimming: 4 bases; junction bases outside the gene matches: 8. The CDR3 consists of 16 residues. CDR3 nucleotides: TGTGCCAGCAGCCAATCCCGGACTAGCGGAGGATACGAGCAGTACTTC. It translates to CASSQSRTSGGYEQYF.

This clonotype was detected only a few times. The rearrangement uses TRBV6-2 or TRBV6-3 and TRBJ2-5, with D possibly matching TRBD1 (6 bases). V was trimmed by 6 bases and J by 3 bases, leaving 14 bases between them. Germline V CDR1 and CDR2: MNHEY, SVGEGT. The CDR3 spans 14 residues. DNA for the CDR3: TGTGCCAGCAGCGTGGCAGGGGATAAAGAGACCCAGTACTTC. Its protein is CASSVAGDKETQYF.

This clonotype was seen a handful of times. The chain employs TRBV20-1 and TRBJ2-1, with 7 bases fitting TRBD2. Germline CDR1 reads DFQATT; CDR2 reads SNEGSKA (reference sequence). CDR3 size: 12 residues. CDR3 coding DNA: TGCAGCGGGTCTAGCGGATACAATGAGCAGTTCTTC. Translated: CSGSSGYNEQFF.

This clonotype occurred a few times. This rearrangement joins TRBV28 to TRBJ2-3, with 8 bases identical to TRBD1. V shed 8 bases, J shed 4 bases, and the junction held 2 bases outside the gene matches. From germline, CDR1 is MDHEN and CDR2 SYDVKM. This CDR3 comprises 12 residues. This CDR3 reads CASRQGPDTQYF. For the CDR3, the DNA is TGTGCCAGCCGACAGGGGCCAGATACGCAGTATTTT.

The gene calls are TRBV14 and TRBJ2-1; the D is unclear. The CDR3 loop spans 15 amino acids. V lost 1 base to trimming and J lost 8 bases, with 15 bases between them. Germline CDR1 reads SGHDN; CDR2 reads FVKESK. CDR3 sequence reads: CASSQVVSIRDEQFF. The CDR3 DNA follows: TGTGCCAGCAGCCAAGTCGTCAGTATCAGAGATGAGCAGTTCTTC.

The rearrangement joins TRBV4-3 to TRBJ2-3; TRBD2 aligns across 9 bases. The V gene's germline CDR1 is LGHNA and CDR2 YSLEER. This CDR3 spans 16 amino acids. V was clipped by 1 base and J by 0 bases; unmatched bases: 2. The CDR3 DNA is TGCGCCAGCAGCCAAGGACTAGCGGAGAGCACAGATACGCAGTATTTT. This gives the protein CASSQGLAESTDTQYF.

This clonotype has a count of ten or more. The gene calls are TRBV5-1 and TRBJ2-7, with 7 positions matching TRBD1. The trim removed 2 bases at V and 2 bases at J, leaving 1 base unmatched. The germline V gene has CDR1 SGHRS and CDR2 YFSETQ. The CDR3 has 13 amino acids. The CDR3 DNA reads TGCGCCAGCAGCTTCGACAGGGCCTACGAGCAGTACTTC. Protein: CASSFDRAYEQYF.

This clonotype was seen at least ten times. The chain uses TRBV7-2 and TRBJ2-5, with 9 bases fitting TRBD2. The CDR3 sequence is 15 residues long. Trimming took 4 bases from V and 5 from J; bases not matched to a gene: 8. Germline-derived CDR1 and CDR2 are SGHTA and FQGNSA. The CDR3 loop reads CASSYVAGALETQYF. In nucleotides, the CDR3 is TGTGCCAGCAGCTACGTAGCGGGAGCACTTGAGACCCAGTACTTC. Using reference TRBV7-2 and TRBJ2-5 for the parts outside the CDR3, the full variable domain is GAGVSQSPSNKVTEKGKDVELRCDPISGHTALYWYRQSLGQGLEFLIYFQGNSAPDKSGLPSDRFSAERTGGSVSTLTIQRTQQEDSAVYLCASSYVAGALETQYFGPGTRLLVL.

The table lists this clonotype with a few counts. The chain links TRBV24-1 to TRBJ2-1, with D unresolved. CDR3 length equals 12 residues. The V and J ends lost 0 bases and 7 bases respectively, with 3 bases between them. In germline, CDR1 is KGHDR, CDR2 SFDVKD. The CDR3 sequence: CATSDLGNEQFF. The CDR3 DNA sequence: TGTGCCACCAGTGATTTGGGGAATGAGCAGTTCTTC.

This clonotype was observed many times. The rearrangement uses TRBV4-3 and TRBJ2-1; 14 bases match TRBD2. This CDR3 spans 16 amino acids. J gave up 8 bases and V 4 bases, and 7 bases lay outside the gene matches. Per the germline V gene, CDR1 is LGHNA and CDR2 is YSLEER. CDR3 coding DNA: TGCGCCAGCAGCCGACGACTAGCGGGGGGGATCTATGAGCAGTTCTTC. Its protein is CASSRRLAGGIYEQFF.

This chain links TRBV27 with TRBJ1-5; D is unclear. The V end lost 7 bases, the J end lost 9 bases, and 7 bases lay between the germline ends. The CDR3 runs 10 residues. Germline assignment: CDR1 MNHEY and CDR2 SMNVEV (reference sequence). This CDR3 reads CASIGWPQHF. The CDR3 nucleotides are TGTGCCAGCATAGGTTGGCCCCAGCATTTT.

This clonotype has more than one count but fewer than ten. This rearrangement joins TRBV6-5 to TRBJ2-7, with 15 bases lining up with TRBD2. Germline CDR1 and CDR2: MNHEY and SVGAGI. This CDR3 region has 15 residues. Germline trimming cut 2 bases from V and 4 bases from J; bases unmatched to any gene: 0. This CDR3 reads CASSYGTSGGYEQYF. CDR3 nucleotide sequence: TGTGCCAGCAGTTACGGGACTAGCGGGGGGTACGAGCAGTACTTC.

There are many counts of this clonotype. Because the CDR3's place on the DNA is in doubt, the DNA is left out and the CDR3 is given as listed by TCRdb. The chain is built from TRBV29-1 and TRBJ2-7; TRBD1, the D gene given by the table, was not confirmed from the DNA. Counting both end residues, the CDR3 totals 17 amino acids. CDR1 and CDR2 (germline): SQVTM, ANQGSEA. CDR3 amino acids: CSVEDPRWAGGTTGKYF.

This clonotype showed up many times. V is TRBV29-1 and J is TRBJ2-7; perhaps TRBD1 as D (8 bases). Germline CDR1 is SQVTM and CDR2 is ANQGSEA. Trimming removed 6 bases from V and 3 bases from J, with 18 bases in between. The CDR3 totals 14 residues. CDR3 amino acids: CSVIETGDYYEQYF. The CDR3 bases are TGCAGCGTCATAGAGACAGGGGACTACTACGAGCAGTACTTC.

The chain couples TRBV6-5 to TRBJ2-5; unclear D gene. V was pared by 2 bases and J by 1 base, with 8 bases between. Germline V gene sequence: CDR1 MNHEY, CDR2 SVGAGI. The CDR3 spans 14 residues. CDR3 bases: TGTGCCAGCAGTTACGCCCAGATCCAAGAGACCCAGTACTTC. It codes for CASSYAQIQETQYF.

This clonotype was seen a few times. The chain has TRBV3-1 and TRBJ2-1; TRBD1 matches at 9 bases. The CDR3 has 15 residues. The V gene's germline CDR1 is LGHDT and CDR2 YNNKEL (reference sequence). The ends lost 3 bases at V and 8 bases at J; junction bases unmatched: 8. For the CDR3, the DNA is TGTGCCAGCAGCCACCCCGGGACAGGGATAGATGAGCAGTTCTTC. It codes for CASSHPGTGIDEQFF.

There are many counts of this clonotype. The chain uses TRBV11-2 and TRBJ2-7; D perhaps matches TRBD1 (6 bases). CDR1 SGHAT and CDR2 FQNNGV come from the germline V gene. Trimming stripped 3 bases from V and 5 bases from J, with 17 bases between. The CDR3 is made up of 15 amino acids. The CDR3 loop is CASSLSRTGSNEQYF. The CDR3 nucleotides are TGTGCCAGCAGCTTGTCTAGAACAGGGTCAAACGAGCAGTACTTC.

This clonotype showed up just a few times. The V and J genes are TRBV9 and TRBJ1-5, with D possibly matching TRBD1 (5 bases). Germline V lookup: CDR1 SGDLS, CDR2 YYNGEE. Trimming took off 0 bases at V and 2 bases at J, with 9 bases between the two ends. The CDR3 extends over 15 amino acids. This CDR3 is CASSVGGLGNQPQHF. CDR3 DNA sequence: TGTGCCAGCAGCGTAGGGGGCCTGGGCAATCAGCCCCAGCATTTT.

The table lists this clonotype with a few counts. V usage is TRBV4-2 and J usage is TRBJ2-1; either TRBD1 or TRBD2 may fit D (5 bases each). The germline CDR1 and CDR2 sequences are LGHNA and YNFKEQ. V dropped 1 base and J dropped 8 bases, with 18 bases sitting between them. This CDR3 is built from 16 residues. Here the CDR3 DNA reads TGTGCCAGCAGCCAAGGTTTTCTAGGGACGAAGGATGAGCAGTTCTTC. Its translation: CASSQGFLGTKDEQFF.

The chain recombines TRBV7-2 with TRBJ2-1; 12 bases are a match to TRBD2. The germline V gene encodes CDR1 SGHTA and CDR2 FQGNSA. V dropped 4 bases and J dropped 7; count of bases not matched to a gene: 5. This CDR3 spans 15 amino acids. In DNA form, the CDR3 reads TGTGCCAGCAGCTCATACGGACTAGCGGGAAATGAGCAGTTCTTC. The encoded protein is CASSSYGLAGNEQFF. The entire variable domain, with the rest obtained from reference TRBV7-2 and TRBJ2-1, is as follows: GAGVSQSPSNKVTEKGKDVELRCDPISGHTALYWYRQSLGQGLEFLIYFQGNSAPDKSGLPSDRFSAERTGGSVSTLTIQRTQQEDSAVYLCASSSYGLAGNEQFFGPGTRLTVL.